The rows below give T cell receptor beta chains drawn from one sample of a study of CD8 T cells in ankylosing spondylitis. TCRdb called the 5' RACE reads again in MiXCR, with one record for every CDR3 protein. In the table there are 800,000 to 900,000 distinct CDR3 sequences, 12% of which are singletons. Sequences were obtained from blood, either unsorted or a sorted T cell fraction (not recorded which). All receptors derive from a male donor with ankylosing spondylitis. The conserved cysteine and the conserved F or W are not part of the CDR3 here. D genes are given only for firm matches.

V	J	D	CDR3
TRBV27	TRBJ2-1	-	ASSSTRAPNEQF
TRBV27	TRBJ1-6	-	ASSFLGLENSPLH
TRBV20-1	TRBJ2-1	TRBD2	SARLAGDGGINEQF
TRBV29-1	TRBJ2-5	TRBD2	SVAGTSGGGTQY
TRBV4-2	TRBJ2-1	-	ASSETQGGSYYNEQF
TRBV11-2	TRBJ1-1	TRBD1	ASSLVPPQGRGRGTEAF
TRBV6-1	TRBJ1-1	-	ASSRRGGWPEAF
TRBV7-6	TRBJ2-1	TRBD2	ASSLRAGEANEQF
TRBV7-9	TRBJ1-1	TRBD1	ASSKTGKVSTEAF
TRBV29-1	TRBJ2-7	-	SVVSAGRYEQY
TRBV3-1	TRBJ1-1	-	ASSHFRGGLNTEAF
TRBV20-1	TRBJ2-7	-	SARAGQRYEQY
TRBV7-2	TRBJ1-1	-	ASSRQAGMNTEAF
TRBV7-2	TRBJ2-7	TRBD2	ASSSRTRNYEQY
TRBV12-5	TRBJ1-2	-	ASGPDRTRGYT
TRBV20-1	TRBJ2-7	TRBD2	SAIQREGIYEQY
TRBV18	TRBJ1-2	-	ASSPRGIAANYGYT
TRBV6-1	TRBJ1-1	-	ASIPAGPGAAF
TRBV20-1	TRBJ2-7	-	SARDRVKDPYEQY
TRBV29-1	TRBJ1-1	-	SVKDSPNTEAF
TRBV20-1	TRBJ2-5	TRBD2	SASRRGRAGETQY
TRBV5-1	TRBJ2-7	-	ASSVWDTPYEQY
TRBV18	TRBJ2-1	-	ASSRETGNEQF
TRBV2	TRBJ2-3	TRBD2	ASRFRREADTQY
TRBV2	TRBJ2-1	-	ASSGEGGTYNEQF
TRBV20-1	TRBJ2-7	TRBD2	SAREAGDKSYEQY
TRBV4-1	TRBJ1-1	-	ASSQDHWNTEAF
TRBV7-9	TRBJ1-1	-	ASNAGLYTEAF
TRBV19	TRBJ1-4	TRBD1	ASRKWDRDEEKLF
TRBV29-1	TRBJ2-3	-	SVGGGITDTQY
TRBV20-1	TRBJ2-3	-	SARPPTSTDTQY
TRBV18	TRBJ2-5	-	ASSPPSRGSETQY
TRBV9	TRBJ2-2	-	ASSPAEAGELF
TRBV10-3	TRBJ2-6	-	AISYGTSGSGANVLT